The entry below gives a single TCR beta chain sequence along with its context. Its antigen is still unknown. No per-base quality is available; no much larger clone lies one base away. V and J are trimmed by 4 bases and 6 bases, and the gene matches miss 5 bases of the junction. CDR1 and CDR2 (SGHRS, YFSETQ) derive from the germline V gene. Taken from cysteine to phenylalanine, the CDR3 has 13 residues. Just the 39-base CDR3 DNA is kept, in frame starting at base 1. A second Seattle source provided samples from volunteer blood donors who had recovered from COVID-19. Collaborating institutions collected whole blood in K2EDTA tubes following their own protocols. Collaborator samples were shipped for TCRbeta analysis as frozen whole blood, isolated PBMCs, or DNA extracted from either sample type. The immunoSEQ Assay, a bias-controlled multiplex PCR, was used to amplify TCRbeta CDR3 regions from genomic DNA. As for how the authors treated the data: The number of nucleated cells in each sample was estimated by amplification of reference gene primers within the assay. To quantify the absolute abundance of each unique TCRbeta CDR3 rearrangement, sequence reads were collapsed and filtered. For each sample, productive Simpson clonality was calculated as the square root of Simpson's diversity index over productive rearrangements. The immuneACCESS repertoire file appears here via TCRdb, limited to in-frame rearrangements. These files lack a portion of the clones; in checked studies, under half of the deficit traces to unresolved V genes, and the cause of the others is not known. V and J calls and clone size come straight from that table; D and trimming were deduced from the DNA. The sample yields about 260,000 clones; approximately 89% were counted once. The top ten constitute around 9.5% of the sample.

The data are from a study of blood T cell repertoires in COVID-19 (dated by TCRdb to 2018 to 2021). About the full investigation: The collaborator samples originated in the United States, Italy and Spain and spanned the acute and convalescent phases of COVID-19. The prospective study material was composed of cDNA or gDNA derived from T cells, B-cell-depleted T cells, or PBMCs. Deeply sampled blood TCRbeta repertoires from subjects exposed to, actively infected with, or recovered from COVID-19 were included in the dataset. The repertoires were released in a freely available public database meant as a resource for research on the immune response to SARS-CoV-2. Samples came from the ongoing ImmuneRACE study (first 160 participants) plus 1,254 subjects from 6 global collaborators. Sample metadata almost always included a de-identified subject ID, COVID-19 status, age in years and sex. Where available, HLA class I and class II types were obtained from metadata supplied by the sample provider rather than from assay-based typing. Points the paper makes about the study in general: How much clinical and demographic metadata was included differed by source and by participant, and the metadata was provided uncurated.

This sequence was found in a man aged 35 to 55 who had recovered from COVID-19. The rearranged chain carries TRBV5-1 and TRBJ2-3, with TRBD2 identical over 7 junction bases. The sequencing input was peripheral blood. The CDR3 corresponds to CASSLAAVDTQYF. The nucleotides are TGCGCCAGCAGCCTAGCGGCAGTGGATACGCAGTATTTT.